This entry concerns a single T cell receptor beta chain. Its target is unknown. Trimming pared 3 bases from V and 5 bases from J, leaving 9 bases between. The germline gives CDR1 SGDLS, CDR2 YYNGEE. This CDR3 region has 14 residues. Here immunoSEQ multiplex PCR was the method, and the copy in TCRdb shows in-frame clones only, minus some. The sample shows about 67,000 clones, approximately 91% of them seen only once. The source of the sample is a study of chemoradiotherapy in HPV16-positive cancers. Turning to the study itself: Candidate HPV-specific clones and shared TCR motifs came from two HPV16-positive patients. Overall study results and limits: Functional assays defining HPV-specific T cells used only a couple of HPV16-positive patients. During treatment, candidate HPV-specific clones and E7-related motifs expanded in tumor.

The source material was blood, sampled from a patient who underwent chemoradiotherapy. The V call is TRBV9, the J call TRBJ1-6; no firm D call. The source of this sequence is a human donor with HPV-associated anogenital cancer. The DNA of the CDR3 is TGTGCCAGCAGCGAACAAATGGATAATTCACCCCTCCACTTT. Its translation is CASSEQMDNSPLHF.